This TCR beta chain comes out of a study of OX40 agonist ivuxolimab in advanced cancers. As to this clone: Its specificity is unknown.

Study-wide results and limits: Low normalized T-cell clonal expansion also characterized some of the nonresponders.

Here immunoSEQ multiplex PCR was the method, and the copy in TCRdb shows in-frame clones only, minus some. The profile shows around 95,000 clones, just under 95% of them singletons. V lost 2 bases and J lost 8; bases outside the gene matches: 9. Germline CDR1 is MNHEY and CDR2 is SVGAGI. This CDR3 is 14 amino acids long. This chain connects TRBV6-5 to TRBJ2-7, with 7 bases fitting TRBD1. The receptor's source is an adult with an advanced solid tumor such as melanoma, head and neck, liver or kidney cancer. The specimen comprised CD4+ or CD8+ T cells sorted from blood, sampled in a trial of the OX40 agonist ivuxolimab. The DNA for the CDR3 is TGTGCCAGCAGTTACCGGGACAGCCCTTTGAAGCAGTACTTC. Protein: CASSYRDSPLKQYF.